A selection of T cell receptor beta chains follows, all from one sample in a study of T cell repertoires in cytomegalovirus infection. TCRdb re-analysed the reads in MiXCR, keeping a single row per CDR3 protein. The profile shows approximately 500,000 distinct CDR3 sequences, 11% of them singletons. Input material: PBMCs. The receptors here all came from a human donor in good health (CMV status not recorded). Some clones in this sample may be carry-over from other donors' samples. The CDR3 runs from the conserved cysteine through the conserved F or W. Fields, in order: V gene, D gene, CDR3 length, J gene, clone size, CDR3 protein. The D gene is left open where the match is weak. Size is omitted from some rows. Given values are once, few, many or a class for expanded clones.

v_gene: TRBV5-1
d_gene: NA
len: 15
j_gene: TRBJ2-6
abundance: NA
CDR3aa: CASSRQGRGANVLTF

v_gene: TRBV19
d_gene: TRBD1
len: 15
j_gene: TRBJ1-5
abundance: many
CDR3aa: CASSTGQGRGQPQHF

v_gene: TRBV5-4
d_gene: NA
len: 15
j_gene: TRBJ2-7
abundance: NA
CDR3aa: CASSSGSVPNYEQYF

v_gene: TRBV12-3/TRBV12-4
d_gene: NA
len: 13
j_gene: TRBJ1-1
abundance: many
CDR3aa: CASSEQVDGRAFF

v_gene: TRBV7-2
d_gene: NA
len: 15
j_gene: TRBJ2-2
abundance: many
CDR3aa: CASSFADTNTGELFF

v_gene: TRBV20-1
d_gene: NA
len: 14
j_gene: TRBJ1-1
abundance: NA
CDR3aa: CSARVLGRNTEAFF

v_gene: TRBV6-2/TRBV6-3
d_gene: NA
len: 12
j_gene: TRBJ2-2
abundance: many
CDR3aa: CASSQLAGELFF

v_gene: TRBV20-1
d_gene: TRBD1
len: 14
j_gene: TRBJ1-2
abundance: few
CDR3aa: CSATAQDRGNGYTF

v_gene: TRBV20-1
d_gene: TRBD2
len: 16
j_gene: TRBJ2-2
abundance: few
CDR3aa: CSALAGTSGYTGELFF

v_gene: TRBV30
d_gene: NA
len: 14
j_gene: TRBJ1-2
abundance: many
CDR3aa: CAWSKISARDGYTF

v_gene: TRBV2
d_gene: NA
len: 12
j_gene: TRBJ1-2
abundance: few
CDR3aa: CASKDTNYGYTF

v_gene: TRBV7-9
d_gene: NA
len: 8
j_gene: TRBJ1-5
abundance: many
CDR3aa: CALQPQHF

v_gene: TRBV19
d_gene: TRBD1
len: 17
j_gene: TRBJ1-5
abundance: few
CDR3aa: CASTTAGTGKVGQPQHF

v_gene: TRBV2
d_gene: TRBD2
len: 14
j_gene: TRBJ2-1
abundance: many
CDR3aa: CASSGTSVGREQFF

v_gene: TRBV3-1
d_gene: NA
len: 12
j_gene: TRBJ1-2
abundance: few
CDR3aa: CASSLRDLGYTF

v_gene: TRBV12-3/TRBV12-4
d_gene: NA
len: 13
j_gene: TRBJ2-7
abundance: many
CDR3aa: CASRLAAVSEQYF

v_gene: TRBV18
d_gene: NA
len: 17
j_gene: TRBJ2-6
abundance: NA
CDR3aa: CASSPGSGASGANVLTF

v_gene: TRBV28
d_gene: TRBD1
len: 13
j_gene: TRBJ1-2
abundance: many
CDR3aa: CASTRTGSYGYTF

v_gene: TRBV7-2
d_gene: TRBD2
len: 16
j_gene: TRBJ2-3
abundance: many
CDR3aa: CASSPGLAASTDTQYF

v_gene: TRBV7-2
d_gene: TRBD1
len: 12
j_gene: TRBJ1-2
abundance: many
CDR3aa: CASSTGDGGYTF

v_gene: TRBV6-1
d_gene: NA
len: 14
j_gene: TRBJ2-2
abundance: few
CDR3aa: CASSYRTNTGELFF

v_gene: TRBV28
d_gene: TRBD1
len: 18
j_gene: TRBJ2-7
abundance: many
CDR3aa: CASSLLWLTGGANYEQYF

v_gene: TRBV19
d_gene: NA
len: 15
j_gene: TRBJ1-4
abundance: NA
CDR3aa: CASSMVTGGNEKLFF

v_gene: TRBV4-2
d_gene: TRBD2
len: 16
j_gene: TRBJ2-7
abundance: few
CDR3aa: CASSQDLSGGPGKQYF

v_gene: TRBV7-9
d_gene: TRBD1
len: 16
j_gene: TRBJ2-7
abundance: many
CDR3aa: CASSPGQVSFSYEQYF

v_gene: TRBV20-1
d_gene: NA
len: 11
j_gene: TRBJ1-1
abundance: NA
CDR3aa: CSARGGTEAFF

v_gene: TRBV6-6
d_gene: TRBD1
len: 13
j_gene: TRBJ2-7
abundance: many
CDR3aa: CASSTGQALGQYF